The rows below give T cell receptor beta chains drawn from one sample of a study of T-cell memory formation after mild COVID-19. MiXCR, run by TCRdb on the 5' RACE reads, gives a single entry per CDR3 protein. The data show over 350,000 distinct CDR3 sequences, roughly 15% seen once. Sequenced input: PBMCs or a T cell subset sorted from them (not recorded which). The receptors stem from a young man who had mild COVID-19 (a few samples of this study predate the infection). Cell type and time point are not known. Each CDR3 is given with its conserved first and last residue. A D gene is named only where the DNA matches it firmly. Not all rows give a size; the values are once, few, many and, for expanded clones, a class.

d_gene: -
v_gene: TRBV12-3/TRBV12-4
abundance: -
j_gene: TRBJ2-6
CDR3aa: CASSLAPRVAGANVLTF
CDR3nt: TGTGCCAGCAGTTTAGCGCCGAGGGTCGCTGGGGCCAACGTCCTGACTTTC

d_gene: -
v_gene: TRBV20-1
abundance: many
j_gene: TRBJ2-7
CDR3aa: CSASPGLGGGEQYF
CDR3nt: TGCAGTGCTAGCCCGGGACTGGGAGGAGGCGAGCAGTACTTC

d_gene: -
v_gene: TRBV6-5
abundance: few
j_gene: TRBJ2-1
CDR3aa: CASRTGRNEQFF
CDR3nt: TGTGCCAGCCGGACTGGTCGAAATGAGCAGTTCTTC

d_gene: -
v_gene: TRBV28
abundance: -
j_gene: TRBJ1-2
CDR3aa: CASSLLGPYYGYTF
CDR3nt: TGTGCCAGCAGTTTACTGGGACCCTACTATGGCTACACCTTC

d_gene: -
v_gene: TRBV11-2
abundance: -
j_gene: TRBJ2-1
CDR3aa: CASSLWRGGYEQFF
CDR3nt: TGTGCCAGCAGCTTATGGAGAGGCGGCTATGAGCAGTTCTTC

d_gene: -
v_gene: TRBV7-2
abundance: -
j_gene: TRBJ1-4
CDR3aa: CASSLYEGQKLFF
CDR3nt: TGTGCCAGCAGCTTATATGAGGGGCAAAAACTGTTTTTT

d_gene: -
v_gene: TRBV7-2
abundance: -
j_gene: TRBJ1-2
CDR3aa: CASSLGRASYGYTF
CDR3nt: TGTGCCAGCAGCTTAGGCAGGGCTAGCTATGGCTACACCTTC

d_gene: TRBD2
v_gene: TRBV29-1
abundance: -
j_gene: TRBJ2-2
CDR3aa: CSAAGTSHTGELFF
CDR3nt: TGCAGCGCCGCCGGGACTAGCCACACCGGGGAGCTGTTTTTT

d_gene: -
v_gene: TRBV7-6
abundance: -
j_gene: TRBJ2-3
CDR3aa: CASSLVVFPDTQYF
CDR3nt: TGTGCCAGCAGCTTAGTCGTCTTCCCAGATACGCAGTATTTT

d_gene: -
v_gene: TRBV12-3/TRBV12-4
abundance: -
j_gene: TRBJ2-7
CDR3aa: CAGRTVLYEQYF
CDR3nt: TGTGCCGGGCGGACAGTCCTCTACGAGCAGTACTTC

d_gene: -
v_gene: TRBV20-1
abundance: few
j_gene: TRBJ1-6
CDR3aa: CSGTPYQEAGALHF
CDR3nt: TGCAGTGGCACCCCTTACCAGGAGGCTGGGGCCCTCCACTTT

d_gene: TRBD1
v_gene: TRBV29-1
abundance: -
j_gene: TRBJ1-2
CDR3aa: CSVEEWDRDGYTF
CDR3nt: TGCAGCGTTGAAGAGTGGGACAGGGATGGCTACACCTTC

d_gene: -
v_gene: TRBV2
abundance: -
j_gene: TRBJ2-2
CDR3aa: CASSGAANTGELFF
CDR3nt: TGTGCCAGCAGTGGGGCGGCGAACACCGGGGAGCTGTTTTTT

d_gene: TRBD2
v_gene: TRBV5-1
abundance: -
j_gene: TRBJ2-7
CDR3aa: CASSPFLWTSGGHSYEQYF
CDR3nt: TGCGCCAGCAGCCCCTTTCTCTGGACTAGCGGGGGCCATTCCTACGAGCAGTACTTC

d_gene: TRBD2
v_gene: TRBV12-3/TRBV12-4
abundance: -
j_gene: TRBJ2-5
CDR3aa: CASSRLAGASQETQYF
CDR3nt: TGTGCCAGCAGCCGACTAGCGGGGGCCTCCCAAGAGACCCAGTACTTC

d_gene: -
v_gene: TRBV7-2
abundance: many
j_gene: TRBJ2-6
CDR3aa: CASSLEVSGANVLTF
CDR3nt: TGTGCCAGCAGCTTAGAGGTCTCTGGGGCCAACGTCCTGACTTTC

d_gene: -
v_gene: TRBV9
abundance: -
j_gene: TRBJ1-5
CDR3aa: CASSVGHLRSQPQHF
CDR3nt: TGTGCCAGCAGCGTAGGCCACCTGCGGAGTCAGCCCCAGCATTTT

d_gene: -
v_gene: TRBV18
abundance: few
j_gene: TRBJ2-1
CDR3aa: CASSRLVRHNEQFF
CDR3nt: TGTGCCAGCTCACGCCTAGTCCGGCACAATGAGCAGTTCTTC

d_gene: -
v_gene: TRBV27
abundance: -
j_gene: TRBJ1-1
CDR3aa: CASSSRQLNTEAFF
CDR3nt: TGTGCCAGCAGTTCCCGACAGCTAAACACTGAAGCTTTCTTT

d_gene: TRBD1
v_gene: TRBV9
abundance: few
j_gene: TRBJ2-2
CDR3aa: CASSTGQGATGELFF
CDR3nt: TGTGCCAGCAGCACCGGGCAGGGGGCTACCGGGGAGCTGTTTTTT

d_gene: -
v_gene: TRBV29-1
abundance: -
j_gene: TRBJ2-3
CDR3aa: CSVNTGPGDTQYF
CDR3nt: TGCAGCGTTAATACGGGGCCGGGAGATACGCAGTATTTT

d_gene: -
v_gene: TRBV7-2
abundance: many
j_gene: TRBJ2-2
CDR3aa: CASSPTKQGTSTGELFF
CDR3nt: TGTGCCAGCAGTCCAACCAAACAGGGTACGAGCACCGGGGAGCTGTTTTTT

d_gene: -
v_gene: TRBV7-8
abundance: many
j_gene: TRBJ2-3
CDR3aa: CASSLEGAATDTQYF
CDR3nt: TGTGCCAGCAGCTTAGAAGGGGCCGCCACAGATACGCAGTATTTT

d_gene: -
v_gene: TRBV6-2/TRBV6-3
abundance: -
j_gene: TRBJ2-5
CDR3aa: CASSYTEGGAETQYF
CDR3nt: TGTGCCAGCAGTTATACAGAGGGGGGGGCAGAGACCCAGTACTTC

d_gene: TRBD1
v_gene: TRBV7-2
abundance: -
j_gene: TRBJ2-4
CDR3aa: CASSPQGASGIIQYF
CDR3nt: TGTGCCAGCAGCCCCCAGGGGGCCTCGGGGATCATTCAGTACTTC

d_gene: -
v_gene: TRBV7-2
abundance: many
j_gene: TRBJ2-1
CDR3aa: CASSLGGPSSYNEQFF
CDR3nt: TGTGCCAGCAGCTTGGGGGGCCCAAGCTCCTACAATGAGCAGTTCTTC

d_gene: TRBD1
v_gene: TRBV12-3/TRBV12-4
abundance: few
j_gene: TRBJ2-7
CDR3aa: CASSYTGGPNEQYF
CDR3nt: TGTGCCAGCAGCTATACAGGGGGCCCCAACGAGCAGTACTTC

d_gene: -
v_gene: TRBV6-6
abundance: -
j_gene: TRBJ2-5
CDR3aa: CASILGRQIQETQYF
CDR3nt: TGTGCCAGCATCCTAGGACGGCAAATACAAGAGACCCAGTACTTC